The clone carrying this T cell receptor beta chain occurred once. This record comes from a study of technical replicates of blood from a few donors. Using immunoSEQ multiplex PCR, the repertoire was profiled, and TCRdb retains in-frame clones only, with some absent. This table has around 57,000 clones, approximately 97% appearing once. The sample consisted of T cells isolated from PBMCs. This receptor was identified in a human donor in good health.

The DNA for the CDR3 is TGTGCCAGCAGTTTATCAATTCCTGAAACAGCCCCATATGGCTACACCTTC. Residues: CASSLSIPETAPYGYTF. The chain links TRBV27 to TRBJ1-2, with D unclear. This CDR3 spans 17 amino acids. The V gene lost 0 bases and the J gene lost 5 bases, with 19 bases spanning the gap. Per germline, CDR1 MNHEY and CDR2 SMNVEV (reference sequence).